This T cell receptor beta chain is drawn from a study of shared clonotypes between healthy human individuals. Study-wide results and limits: Shared across a handful of donors were around 5% of the naive CD4 clonotypes.

Naive CD8 isolation took CD45RO-negative cells positively selected for CCR7 and excluded terminally differentiated effector memory CD45RA+ cells. Once extracted for a subset, genomic DNA was divided evenly among several immunoSEQ plates. The assay was immunoSEQ multiplex PCR, and TCRdb's table has in-frame clones only and misses some. The sample has some 2,100,000 clones, 85% to 95% seen once. V lost 7 bases and J 1 base, leaving 11 bases between the germline ends. Looked up from germline, CDR1 is MNHNY and CDR2 is SVGAGI (reference sequence). The CDR3 sequence is 13 residues long. Regarding this clone: Its antigen remains unidentified.

Sequences were obtained from naive CD8+ T cells from PBMCs. The rearrangement joins TRBV6-6 to TRBJ2-7; TRBD1 might be the D (5 bases). The TCR comes from a man between 18 and 29 years old in good health. Some clones in this sample may be carry-over from other donors' samples. CDR3 DNA sequence: TGTGCCAGCAAACAACAGGTTTCCTACGAGCAGTACTTC. It codes for CASKQQVSYEQYF.